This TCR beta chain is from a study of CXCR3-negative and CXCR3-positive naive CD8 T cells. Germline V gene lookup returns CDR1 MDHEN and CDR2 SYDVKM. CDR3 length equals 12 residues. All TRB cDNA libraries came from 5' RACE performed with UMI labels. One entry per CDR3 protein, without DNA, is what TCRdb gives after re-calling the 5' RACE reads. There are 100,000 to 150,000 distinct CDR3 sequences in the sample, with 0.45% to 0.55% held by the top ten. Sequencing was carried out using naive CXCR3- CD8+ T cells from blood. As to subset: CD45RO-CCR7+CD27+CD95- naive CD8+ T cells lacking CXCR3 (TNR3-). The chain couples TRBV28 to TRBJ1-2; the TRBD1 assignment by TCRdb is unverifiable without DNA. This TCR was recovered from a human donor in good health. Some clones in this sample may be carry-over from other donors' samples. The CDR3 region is CASSRGVYGYTF.